This is a list of T cell receptor beta chains from one sample in a study of CD8 T cells in Susac syndrome. TCRdb reprocessed the immunoSEQ multiplex PCR reads with MiXCR, giving one entry per CDR3 protein. Here the sample spans 180,000 or so distinct CDR3 sequences, 90% to 96% being singletons. The material sequenced was CD4+ T cells from PBMCs. The source is a human donor with multiple sclerosis. CDR3s include the opening cysteine and the closing phenylalanine or tryptophan. Fields, in order: V gene, clone size, J gene, CDR3 protein. Not every row has a clone size; where given, it reads once, few, many or a size class.

v_call: TRBV29-1
clone_size: .
j_call: TRBJ1-2
cdr3_aa: CSVQQGGYTF

v_call: TRBV30
clone_size: once
j_call: TRBJ1-3
cdr3_aa: CAWSDPPQGSGNTIYF

v_call: TRBV20-1
clone_size: once
j_call: TRBJ1-1
cdr3_aa: CSARLGVEAFF

v_call: TRBV7-8
clone_size: .
j_call: TRBJ2-3
cdr3_aa: CASSFSFAGTDTQYF

v_call: TRBV5-6
clone_size: .
j_call: TRBJ2-7
cdr3_aa: CASSKTEWFMGEQYF

v_call: TRBV20-1
clone_size: .
j_call: TRBJ2-7
cdr3_aa: CSARAQPTYEQYF

v_call: TRBV20-1
clone_size: .
j_call: TRBJ1-2
cdr3_aa: CSAIGDRDLGGYTF

v_call: TRBV6-1
clone_size: .
j_call: TRBJ2-1
cdr3_aa: CASSAGGQVNEQFF

v_call: TRBV20-1
clone_size: .
j_call: TRBJ2-5
cdr3_aa: CSAPPGRGRETQYF

v_call: TRBV27
clone_size: .
j_call: TRBJ1-6
cdr3_aa: CASSLFGTGDWDSPLHF

v_call: TRBV9
clone_size: .
j_call: TRBJ1-2
cdr3_aa: CASSPGPTNYGYTF

v_call: TRBV4-1
clone_size: .
j_call: TRBJ2-4
cdr3_aa: CASSRDVPGTGVKNIQYF

v_call: TRBV20-1
clone_size: once
j_call: TRBJ2-5
cdr3_aa: CSVIRGLETQYF

v_call: TRBV19
clone_size: .
j_call: TRBJ1-1
cdr3_aa: CASNSGRDLTEAFF

v_call: TRBV7-2
clone_size: .
j_call: TRBJ2-5
cdr3_aa: CASSSGQGALGETQYF

v_call: TRBV6-6
clone_size: few
j_call: TRBJ1-2
cdr3_aa: CASSPGRNYGYTF

v_call: TRBV4-2
clone_size: .
j_call: TRBJ2-3
cdr3_aa: CASSQQRGAGDTQYF

v_call: TRBV29-1
clone_size: once
j_call: TRBJ1-4
cdr3_aa: CSVEQGHSGEKLFF

v_call: TRBV18
clone_size: .
j_call: TRBJ2-7
cdr3_aa: CASSPGIPEQYF

v_call: TRBV11-1
clone_size: .
j_call: TRBJ1-6
cdr3_aa: CASSVNNSPLHF

v_call: TRBV4-3
clone_size: .
j_call: TRBJ1-1
cdr3_aa: CASSQDPGRYTEAFF

v_call: TRBV10-3
clone_size: .
j_call: TRBJ2-5
cdr3_aa: CAISSSSTGDQETQYF

v_call: TRBV6-2/TRBV6-3
clone_size: once
j_call: TRBJ2-3
cdr3_aa: CASSNRAETDTQYF

v_call: TRBV20-1
clone_size: once
j_call: TRBJ2-1
cdr3_aa: CSASGGRGYNEQFF

v_call: TRBV19
clone_size: once
j_call: TRBJ2-7
cdr3_aa: CASSRWGDYEQYF

v_call: TRBV5-1
clone_size: .
j_call: TRBJ2-3
cdr3_aa: CASSPGTGSTDTQYF

v_call: TRBV14
clone_size: .
j_call: TRBJ1-6
cdr3_aa: CASSRSETGGLVSPLHF

v_call: TRBV3-1
clone_size: .
j_call: TRBJ2-2
cdr3_aa: CASSQGIDRRFTGELFF

v_call: TRBV7-9
clone_size: .
j_call: TRBJ2-7
cdr3_aa: CASSLVWAGPRSYEQYF

v_call: TRBV19
clone_size: .
j_call: TRBJ1-1
cdr3_aa: CASSPQANTEAFF

v_call: TRBV29-1
clone_size: .
j_call: TRBJ2-5
cdr3_aa: CSVERRETQYF

v_call: TRBV19
clone_size: .
j_call: TRBJ1-5
cdr3_aa: CASSRVIGRRGPESNQPQHF

v_call: TRBV7-2
clone_size: .
j_call: TRBJ1-6
cdr3_aa: CASSLVESSYNSPLHF

v_call: TRBV5-1
clone_size: .
j_call: TRBJ1-1
cdr3_aa: CASSLAGATEAFF

v_call: TRBV27
clone_size: .
j_call: TRBJ2-3
cdr3_aa: CASSLTAGSTDTQYF

v_call: TRBV12-3/TRBV12-4
clone_size: .
j_call: TRBJ1-5
cdr3_aa: CASSRDRGLSQPQHF

v_call: TRBV7-9
clone_size: .
j_call: TRBJ2-5
cdr3_aa: CASSLAGRGGPQTQYF

v_call: TRBV2
clone_size: few
j_call: TRBJ2-3
cdr3_aa: CASSWTGGTDTQYF

v_call: TRBV5-4
clone_size: few
j_call: TRBJ2-3
cdr3_aa: CASSQGQGTDTQYF

v_call: TRBV24-1
clone_size: .
j_call: TRBJ2-3
cdr3_aa: CATSDPLGGGNTDTQYF

v_call: TRBV5-1
clone_size: .
j_call: TRBJ2-1
cdr3_aa: CASSLETGVRNEQFF

v_call: TRBV9
clone_size: .
j_call: TRBJ2-6
cdr3_aa: CASSVAPSQGSGANVLTF

v_call: TRBV27
clone_size: .
j_call: TRBJ1-6
cdr3_aa: CASSRTGHSPLHF

v_call: TRBV29-1
clone_size: .
j_call: TRBJ2-1
cdr3_aa: CSVTGTGLPNEQFF

v_call: TRBV5-1
clone_size: once
j_call: TRBJ2-1
cdr3_aa: CASSSDSPGYNEQFF